Detailed here is one T cell receptor beta chain. What it recognizes is unknown. The sample carries other DNA sequences with the same CDR3. Despite likely unrecorded immune exposures, the donors were nominally healthy at the time of sampling. The length of the CDR3 is 15 residues. V gave up 2 bases and J gave up 2 bases; unmatched junction bases: 2. Germline CDR1 is SGHRS and CDR2 is YFSETQ. A multiplex PCR was run with 60 Vbeta primers and 13 Jbeta primers. Repertoires were generated with immunoSEQ multiplex PCR, while TCRdb's copy carries only in-frame clones and drops some. The sample consists of roughly 150,000 clones, approximately 80% of them appearing once. The entry originates in a study of cytomegalovirus exposure and HLA in healthy donors. Whole-study findings and limits: An analysis done earlier found most TCR beta V segments productive about 87% or about 30% of the time. Most TCR sequences were seen very rarely across donors, but some public TCRs occurred in many.

This sequence originates from a man aged 25-40 years in good health and CMV-seronegative. V and J are TRBV5-1 and TRBJ1-5; 9 nucleotides match TRBD1. The sequenced material came from PBMCs. CDR3 DNA sequence: TGCGCCAGCAGCTTCACAGGGGGCGGCAATCAGCCCCAGCATTTT. This sequence encodes CASSFTGGGNQPQHF.